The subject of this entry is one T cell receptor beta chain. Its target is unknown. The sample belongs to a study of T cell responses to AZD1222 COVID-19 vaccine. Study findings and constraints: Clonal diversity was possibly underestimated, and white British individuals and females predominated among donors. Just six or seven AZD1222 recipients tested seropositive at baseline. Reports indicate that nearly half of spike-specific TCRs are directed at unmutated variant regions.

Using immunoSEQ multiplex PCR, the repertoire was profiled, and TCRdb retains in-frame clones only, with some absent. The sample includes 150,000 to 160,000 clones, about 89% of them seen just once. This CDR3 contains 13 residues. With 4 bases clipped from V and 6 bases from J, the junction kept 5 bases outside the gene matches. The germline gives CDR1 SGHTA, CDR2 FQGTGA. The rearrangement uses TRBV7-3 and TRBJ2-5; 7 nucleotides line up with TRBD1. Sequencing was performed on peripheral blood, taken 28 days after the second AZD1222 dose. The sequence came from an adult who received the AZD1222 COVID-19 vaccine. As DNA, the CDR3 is TGTGCCAGCAGCTCGGGACAGCTGAAGACCCAGTACTTC. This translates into CASSSGQLKTQYF.